The next 21 T cell receptor beta chains were all read from a single sample in a study of T cell responses to AZD1222 COVID-19 vaccine. Only in-frame clones appear in the TCRdb table, and some are missing; sequencing was by immunoSEQ multiplex PCR. The sample lists fewer than 150,000 clones, about 91% occurring once. The source material was peripheral blood, sampled 28 days after the second AZD1222 dose. The receptors stem from an adult who received the AZD1222 COVID-19 vaccine.

The chain has TRBV6-2 or TRBV6-3 and TRBJ2-7; TRBD2 matches 13 bases. The CDR3 loop spans 16 amino acids. In germline, CDR1 is MNHEY, CDR2 SVGEGT. V gave up 0 bases and J gave up 4 bases; unmatched junction bases: 3. CDR3 sequence (DNA): TGTGCCAGCAGTTACTCGACGACTAGCGGGGGGTACGAGCAGTACTTC. This codes for CASSYSTTSGGYEQYF.

The V and J genes are TRBV12-3 or TRBV12-4 and TRBJ2-1; D is unclear. The CDR3 totals 11 residues. Trimming shortened V by 8 bases and J by 10 bases, and 12 bases separated the two germline ends. CDR3 sequence (DNA): TGTGCCAGCGAAGCCCGCGCGGAGCAGTTCTTC. It encodes CASEARAEQFF.

This CDR3 is CASSQDYFGGNTEAFF. CDR3 in DNA: TGCGCCAGCAGCCAAGACTATTTTGGCGGGAACACTGAAGCTTTCTTT. The rearrangement uses TRBV4-3 and TRBJ1-1; D is undetermined. Trimming stripped 0 bases from V and 1 base from J, with 12 bases between. The CDR3 totals 16 residues. Germline V lookup: CDR1 LGHNA, CDR2 YSLEER.

The rearrangement links TRBV25-1 to TRBJ1-1, with D possibly matching TRBD1 (5 bases). The ends were cut back, 1 base at V and 0 bases at J, with 9 bases in the middle. Germline V gene lookup returns CDR1 MGHDK and CDR2 SYGVNS. The CDR3 runs 15 residues. The CDR3 DNA is TGTGCCAGCAGTGAATTAGGGGACGTGAACACTGAAGCTTTCTTT. Its protein is CASSELGDVNTEAFF. Filled out from reference TRBV25-1 and TRBJ1-1, the complete variable domain reads EADIYQTPRYLVIGTGKKITLECSQTMGHDKMYWYQQDPGMELHLIHYSYGVNSTEKGDLSSESTVSRIRTEHFPLTLESARPSHTSQYLCASSELGDVNTEAFFGQGTRLTVV.

The chain carries TRBV6-5 and TRBJ2-2, with D tentatively TRBD1 (6 bases). The germline CDR1 and CDR2 sequences are MNHEY and SVGAGI. This CDR3 region has 15 residues. Between the trimmed V and J ends, which lost 8 bases and 2 bases, there was a span of 15 bases. This chain's CDR3 is CASSTGHQNTGELFF. The CDR3 DNA is TGTGCCAGCTCCACGGGACACCAAAACACCGGGGAGCTGTTTTTT.

This clone occurred once. The chain has TRBV6-5 and TRBJ1-5, with 8 bases fitting TRBD1. This CDR3 is 16 amino acids long. After removal of 0 bases from V and 6 bases from J, the junction contained 7 bases not matched to a gene. The V gene's germline CDR1 is MNHEY and CDR2 SVGAGI. The CDR3 nucleotides are TGTGCCAGCAGTTACTCCAGGCTACAGGGGGGTCAGCCCCAGCATTTT. Translating gives CASSYSRLQGGQPQHF.

The CDR3 DNA reads as TGTGCCAGCAGCCAAGACAGCAAGGGCTATGGCTACACCTTC. Protein: CASSQDSKGYGYTF. This chain uses TRBV4-2 with TRBJ1-2; D not resolved. The CDR3 totals 14 residues. The germline gives CDR1 LGHNA, CDR2 YNFKEQ. The V gene lost 0 bases and the J gene lost 4 bases, with 9 bases spanning the gap.

The DNA of the CDR3 is TGTGCTAGTGGTTTGGTAACAGGGGAGGGCAATCAGCCCCAGCATTTT. Translating it yields CASGLVTGEGNQPQHF. The chain links TRBV12-5 to TRBJ1-5, with 7 bases aligning to TRBD1. The germline CDR1 and CDR2 sequences are LGHNT and FRNRAP. The CDR3 covers 16 residues. The V gene end was trimmed by 0 bases and the J gene end by 2 bases; junction bases not matched to a gene: 4.

The chain employs TRBV6-2 or TRBV6-3 and TRBJ2-1, with TRBD2 matching 8 bases. Germline CDR1 and CDR2: MNHEY and SVGEGT. Trimming took 5 bases from V and 0 from J; bases not matched to a gene: 9. The CDR3 totals 17 residues. CDR3 protein: CASSGRQRGTSYNEQFF. The CDR3 DNA sequence: TGTGCCAGCAGTGGTCGCCAGCGGGGGACCTCCTACAATGAGCAGTTCTTC.

As for this clone: One end of the junction is discordant with germline, which a read error may explain. The DNA for the CDR3 is TGTGCCAGCAGTCTATCCGGGACAGGCTATGGCTACACCTTC. Residues: CASSLSGTGYGYTF. The chain recombines TRBV27 with TRBJ1-2, with 8 bases identical to TRBD1. CDR1 is MNHEY and CDR2 is SMNVEV in the germline V gene (reference sequence). The CDR3 is 14 amino acids.

The chain carries TRBV19 and TRBJ1-2, with D unclear. The germline CDR1 and CDR2 sequences are LNHDA and SQIVND (reference sequence). Trimming took 7 bases from V and 0 from J, leaving 15 bases between them. The CDR3 spans 15 residues. The CDR3 bases are TGTGCCAGTACCCCGGGATCAGTAACTAACTATGGCTACACCTTC. Translating it yields CASTPGSVTNYGYTF.

The gene calls are TRBV18 and TRBJ2-7, with 10 bases identical to TRBD1. Germline lookup yields CDR1 KGHSH and CDR2 LQKENI. The CDR3 is 13 residues long. The trim removed 5 bases at V and 4 bases at J, leaving 2 bases unmatched. CDR3 residues: CASSRTGGYEQYF. The CDR3 DNA reads as TGTGCCAGCTCAAGGACAGGGGGGTACGAGCAGTACTTC.

The chain employs TRBV19 and TRBJ1-1; perhaps TRBD1 as D (5 bases). The CDR3 extends over 13 amino acids. The germline gives CDR1 LNHDA, CDR2 SQIVND (reference sequence). Deletions cut 4 bases from V and 4 bases from J, with 10 bases between. DNA of the CDR3: TGTGCCAGTAGTAAAACAGGCAGCACTGAAGCTTTCTTT. Amino acid sequence: CASSKTGSTEAFF.

This chain uses TRBV6-5 with TRBJ1-1; D not certain. V was clipped by 7 bases and J by 3 bases, with 12 bases between them. CDR1 MNHEY and CDR2 SVGAGI come from the germline V gene. The length of the CDR3 is 13 residues. CDR3 in DNA: TGTGCCAGCATGAATCGAGATTACACTGAAGCTTTCTTT. Translated: CASMNRDYTEAFF.

This chain joins TRBV4-1 and TRBJ1-2; D is undetermined. The CDR3 spans 13 residues. V was pared by 1 base and J by 8 bases, with 11 bases between. Germline lookup yields CDR1 MGHRA and CDR2 YSYEKL. The DNA for the CDR3 is TGCGCCAGCAGCCAAGTCCTTGCAAAGGGCTACACCTTC. Protein sequence: CASSQVLAKGYTF.

This rearrangement joins TRBV5-1 to TRBJ2-7; 10 positions match TRBD1. Germline lookup yields CDR1 SGHRS and CDR2 YFSETQ. There are 14 residues in the CDR3. V was pared by 3 bases and J by 3 bases, with 3 bases of the junction left unmatched. In DNA form, the CDR3 reads TGCGCCAGCAGCTCCGGGACAGGGGACTACGAGCAGTACTTC. Its translation is CASSSGTGDYEQYF.

The chain combines TRBV5-6 with TRBJ2-1; D is unclear. V was pared by 0 bases and J by 9 bases, with 4 bases between. The CDR3 is 11 residues long. CDR1 is SGHDT, CDR2 YYEEEE, per germline. CDR3: CASSLGGEQFF. CDR3 bases: TGTGCCAGCAGCTTGGGGGGTGAGCAGTTCTTC.

The CDR3 DNA reads as TGTGCCAGCAGCTTAAGGTCAAGCGGGAGGGCCGATGCCGGGGAGCTGTTTTTT. As protein: CASSLRSSGRADAGELFF. The chain carries TRBV7-8 and TRBJ2-2, with 10 positions matching TRBD2. Trimming cost V 2 bases and J 6 bases; bases outside gene matches: 12. The germline CDR1 and CDR2 sequences are SGHVS and FQNEAQ. The CDR3 extends over 18 amino acids.

The rearrangement joins TRBV2 to TRBJ2-2; D is perhaps TRBD1 (6 bases). Per the germline V gene, CDR1 is SNHLY and CDR2 is FYNNEI. Trimming took 9 bases from V and 1 from J, leaving 12 bases between them. The CDR3 has 14 amino acids. In DNA, the CDR3 is TGTGCCAGTCGCGACAGGCAGAACACCGGGGAGCTGTTTTTT. Protein: CASRDRQNTGELFF.

V usage is TRBV6-5 and J usage is TRBJ2-3; 8 bases agree with TRBD2. The germline V gene encodes CDR1 MNHEY and CDR2 SVGAGI. V trimming: 6 bases; J trimming: 1 base; junction bases outside the gene matches: 6. The CDR3 is 15 amino acids. The CDR3 protein is CASSLRRGGTDTQYF. For the CDR3, the DNA is TGTGCCAGCAGCCTCCGGCGGGGGGGCACAGATACGCAGTATTTT.

For this clone: The junction does not match germline at one end; this may be a read error. As DNA, the CDR3 is TGTTTGGGGGGAGGGAACAATGAGCAGTTCTTC. Protein: CLGGGNNEQFF. The chain combines TRBV20-1 with TRBJ2-1; 7 bases map to TRBD2. The CDR3 consists of 11 residues. CDR1 and CDR2 (germline): DFQATT, SNEGSKA (reference sequence).